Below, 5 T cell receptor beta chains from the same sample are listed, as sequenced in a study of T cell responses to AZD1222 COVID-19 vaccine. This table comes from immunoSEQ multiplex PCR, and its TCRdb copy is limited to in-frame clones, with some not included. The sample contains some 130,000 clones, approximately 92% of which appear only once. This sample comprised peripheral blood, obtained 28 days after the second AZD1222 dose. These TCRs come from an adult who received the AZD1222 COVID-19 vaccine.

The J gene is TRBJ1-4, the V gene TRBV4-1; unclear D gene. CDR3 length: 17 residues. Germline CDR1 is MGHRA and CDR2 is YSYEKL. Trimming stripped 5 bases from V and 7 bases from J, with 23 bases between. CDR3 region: CASSWTATQDRGEKLFF. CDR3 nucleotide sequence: TGCGCCAGCAGCTGGACGGCGACGCAGGACCGGGGTGAAAAACTGTTTTTT.

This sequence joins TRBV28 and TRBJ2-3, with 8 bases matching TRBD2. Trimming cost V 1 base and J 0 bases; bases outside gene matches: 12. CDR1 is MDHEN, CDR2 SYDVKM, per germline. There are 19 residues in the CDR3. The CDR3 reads CASSLSGPAGDTSTDTQYF. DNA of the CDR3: TGTGCCAGCAGTTTATCCGGGCCAGCGGGGGATACTAGCACAGATACGCAGTATTTT. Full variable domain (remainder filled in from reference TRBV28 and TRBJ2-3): DVKVTQSSRYLVKRTGEKVFLECVQDMDHENMFWYRQDPGLGLRLIYFSYDVKMKEKGDIPEGYSVSREKKERFSLILESASTNQTSMYLCASSLSGPAGDTSTDTQYFGPGTRLTVL.

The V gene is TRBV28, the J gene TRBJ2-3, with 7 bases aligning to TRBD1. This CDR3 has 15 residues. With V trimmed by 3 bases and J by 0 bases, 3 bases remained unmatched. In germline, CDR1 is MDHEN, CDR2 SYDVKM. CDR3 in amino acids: CASSFYRGSTDTQYF. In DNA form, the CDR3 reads TGTGCCAGCAGTTTCTACAGGGGAAGCACAGATACGCAGTATTTT.

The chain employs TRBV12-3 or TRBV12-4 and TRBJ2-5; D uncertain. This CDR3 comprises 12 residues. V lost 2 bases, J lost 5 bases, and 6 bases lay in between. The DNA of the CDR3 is TGTGCCAGCAGTTTACTAGTTGAGACCCAGTACTTC. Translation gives CASSLLVETQYF.

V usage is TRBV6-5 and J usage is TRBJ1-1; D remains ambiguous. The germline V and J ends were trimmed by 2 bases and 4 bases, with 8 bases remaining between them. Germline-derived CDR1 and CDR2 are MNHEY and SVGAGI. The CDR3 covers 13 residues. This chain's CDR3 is CASSYGVSTEAFF. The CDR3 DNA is TGTGCCAGCAGTTACGGGGTTTCCACTGAAGCTTTCTTT.